One sample yielded the 10 T cell receptor beta chains listed below, sequenced in a study of shared clonotypes between healthy human individuals. Produced via immunoSEQ multiplex PCR; TCRdb's table is partial and in-frame only. The sample consists of about 670,000 clones, around 72% of them appearing once. Material: memory CD4+ T cells sorted from blood. Subset reported: CD45RA-negative fraction. These receptors were taken from a woman in her 30s in good health.

The J gene is TRBJ2-7, the V gene TRBV7-6, with a possible D match to TRBD2 (6 bases). V shed 3 bases and J shed 1 base, with 13 bases lying between them. CDR1 and CDR2 from the germline V gene are SGHVS and FNYEAQ. The CDR3 loop spans 15 amino acids. Here the CDR3 DNA reads TGTGCCAGCAGCTTGACGGGAGAAGGGTCCTACGAGCAGTACTTC. This gives the protein CASSLTGEGSYEQYF.

This clone was recorded once. The genes are TRBV10-3 and TRBJ2-7; TRBD2 aligns across 7 bases. Losses at the gene ends were 5 bases for V and 7 bases for J; bases not matched to a gene: 17. The CDR3 totals 16 residues. Germline lookup yields CDR1 ENHRY and CDR2 SYGVKD. CDR3 in DNA: TGTGCCATCAGTCCCTTGGGGGGGAGCGGTCCCGTGGAGCAGTACTTC. It is translated as CAISPLGGSGPVEQYF.

This clone was observed once. V and J are TRBV11-1 and TRBJ2-7; D remains ambiguous. The germline CDR1 and CDR2 sequences are SGHAT and FQDESV (reference sequence). Trimming shortened V by 0 bases and J by 5 bases, and 5 bases separated the two germline ends. The CDR3 has 12 residues. CDR3 region: CASSLAENEQYF. As DNA, the CDR3 is TGTGCCAGCAGCTTAGCGGAAAACGAGCAGTACTTC.

This clone was counted between two and nine times. Here the CDR3 DNA reads TGTGCCAGCTCACCAAACAGGGGGGGATCCTACGAGCAGTACTTC. Translation: CASSPNRGGSYEQYF. V is TRBV18 and J is TRBJ2-7, with a tentative D call TRBD1 (8 bases). CDR3 length: 15 amino acids. Germline-derived CDR1 and CDR2 are KGHSH and LQKENI. The V and J ends lost 2 bases and 1 base respectively, with 12 bases between them.

The count of this clone is one. The chain combines TRBV4-2 with TRBJ2-1; the D gene could be TRBD1 or TRBD2 (6 bases each). V lost 6 bases and J 8 bases, leaving 17 bases between the germline ends. CDR1 is LGHNA and CDR2 is YNFKEQ in the germline V gene. This CDR3 spans 14 amino acids. This chain's CDR3 is CASRSSGARDEQFF. CDR3 coding DNA: TGTGCCAGCAGATCGTCGGGGGCGCGGGATGAGCAGTTCTTC.

The chain combines TRBV4-1 with TRBJ2-5; 7 bases line up with TRBD2. Germline V lookup: CDR1 MGHRA, CDR2 YSYEKL. The CDR3 covers 17 residues. Trimming cost V 1 base and J 5 bases; bases outside gene matches: 13. CDR3 nucleotides: TGCGCCAGCAGCCAAGGGGGAGGACTAGAATTAAGTGAGACCCAGTACTTC. Protein product: CASSQGGGLELSETQYF.

CDR3: CASSNSGQGPGEQFF. CDR3 DNA: TGTGCCAGCTCAAACTCCGGACAGGGTCCGGGTGAGCAGTTCTTC. J is TRBJ2-1 and V is TRBV18; 8 bases are a match to TRBD1. The CDR3 is made up of 15 amino acids. Germline V gene lookup returns CDR1 KGHSH and CDR2 LQKENI. With V trimmed by 5 bases and J by 9 bases, 12 bases remained unmatched.

The chain's CDR3 is CAWRQGLGGTDTQYF. Written as DNA, the CDR3 is TGTGCCTGGAGACAGGGTTTGGGGGGCACAGATACGCAGTATTTT. The chain recombines TRBV30 with TRBJ2-3; D is perhaps TRBD1 (6 bases). Trimming stripped 3 bases from V and 1 base from J, with 14 bases between. The V gene's germline CDR1 is GTSNPN and CDR2 SVGIG (reference sequence). The CDR3 runs 15 residues.

There are a few counts of this clone. This rearrangement joins TRBV6-5 to TRBJ2-2; TRBD1 matches at 7 bases. The CDR3 covers 14 residues. Germline assignment: CDR1 MNHEY and CDR2 SVGAGI. The junction had 5 bases not matched to a gene; V was cut back by 7 bases and J by 3 bases. CDR3 coding DNA: TGTGCCAGCACCCGGGACAGACACACCGGGGAGCTGTTTTTT. Protein product: CASTRDRHTGELFF.

The J gene is TRBJ2-5, the V gene TRBV5-4; D is undetermined. With 2 bases removed from V and 3 bases from J, the gap between germline ends came to 11 bases. CDR3 length: 14 amino acids. In germline, CDR1 is SGHNT, CDR2 YYREEE (reference sequence). The DNA for the CDR3 is TGTGCCAGCAGCTTATACGGCAGGAAAGAGACCCAGTACTTC. Amino acid sequence: CASSLYGRKETQYF.